This T cell receptor beta chain appears in the sequencing data of a study of metastatic and nonmetastatic thyroid tumors. Study background: It was across blood and tumor or nodule tissue from malignant and benign thyroid patients that repertoires were compared.

Trimming shortened V by 4 bases and J by 0 bases, and 12 bases separated the two germline ends. Per the germline V gene, CDR1 is KGHSH and CDR2 is LQKENI. The CDR3 runs 15 residues. All patients reached thyroid surgery having received no treatment beforehand. In its sample, this clone was seen many times. TCRdb re-called the PCR reads with MiXCR. The table includes over 40,000 clones, 10% to 12% detected once. The chain recombines TRBV18 with TRBJ2-5, with D maybe TRBD2 (5 bases). The receptor was isolated from a female donor with papillary thyroid cancer or a benign thyroid nodule (not recorded which). Some clones in this sample may be carry-over from other donors' samples. Sample: blood. CDR3 region: CASSLASGYQETQYF. In DNA, the CDR3 is TGTGCCAGCTCACTAGCGAGCGGATACCAAGAGACCCAGTACTTC.